Listed below are T cell receptor beta chains from one sample, sequenced in a study of blood T cell repertoires in COVID-19. Profiling relied on immunoSEQ multiplex PCR, and the TCRdb table lists in-frame clones only, not all of them. The repertoire has roughly 220,000 clones, just over 85% of them found once; the top ten carry about 2.2%. Sequencing used peripheral blood. The origin of the receptors is a man aged 30 to 39 who had recovered from COVID-19. Each CDR3 is given with its conserved first and last residue. D genes are given only for firm matches. Not every row has a clone size; where given, it reads once, few, many or a size class.

size: -
D: -
V: TRBV10-3
J: TRBJ2-5
CDR3: CAIKGSREETQYF
DNA: TGTGCCATCAAAGGGTCGAGGGAAGAGACCCAGTACTTC

size: -
D: TRBD1
V: TRBV30
J: TRBJ1-2
CDR3: CAWSQGVGTVYGYTF
DNA: TGTGCCTGGAGTCAGGGGGTGGGGACAGTCTATGGCTACACCTTC

size: few
D: -
V: TRBV3-1/TRBV3-2
J: TRBJ1-1
CDR3: CASSRGGTGTEAFF
DNA: TGTGCCAGCAGCCGGGGGGGTACGGGCACTGAAGCTTTCTTT

size: -
D: TRBD1
V: TRBV10-3
J: TRBJ2-2
CDR3: CAIQGARGTGELFF
DNA: TGTGCCATCCAGGGGGCGAGGGGAACCGGGGAGCTGTTTTTT

size: -
D: -
V: TRBV28
J: TRBJ1-1
CDR3: CASSLIIGRVTEAFF
DNA: TGTGCCAGCAGTTTGATTATAGGGAGGGTCACTGAAGCTTTCTTT

size: few
D: -
V: TRBV5-8
J: TRBJ1-1
CDR3: CASSLVPLEMNTEAFF
DNA: TGTGCCAGCAGCTTGGTTCCGCTGGAGATGAACACTGAAGCTTTCTTT

size: -
D: -
V: TRBV9
J: TRBJ2-2
CDR3: CASSASSNTGELFF
DNA: TGTGCCAGCAGCGCGTCCTCGAACACCGGGGAGCTGTTTTTT

size: -
D: TRBD1
V: TRBV7-9
J: TRBJ1-2
CDR3: CASSPQGDGGYTF
DNA: TGTGCCAGCAGCCCACAGGGGGACGGAGGCTACACCTTC

size: -
D: -
V: TRBV10-1
J: TRBJ2-7
CDR3: CASSQDMTTTQQYF
DNA: TGCGCCAGCAGCCAAGACATGACTACTACGCAGCAGTACTTC

size: -
D: TRBD1
V: TRBV28
J: TRBJ1-1
CDR3: CASSSGQGTEAFF
DNA: TGTGCCAGCAGTTCGGGACAGGGAACTGAAGCTTTCTTT

size: -
D: -
V: TRBV7-6
J: TRBJ2-7
CDR3: CASSLGSGYEQYF
DNA: TGTGCCAGCAGCTTAGGATCAGGGTACGAGCAGTACTTC

size: -
D: -
V: TRBV7-9
J: TRBJ2-7
CDR3: CASSFEEQYF
DNA: TGTGCCAGCAGCTTCGAGGAGCAGTACTTC

size: -
D: -
V: TRBV10-2
J: TRBJ2-3
CDR3: CASTLLGGGDTQYF
DNA: TGCGCCAGCACCCTTTTGGGGGGTGGAGATACGCAGTATTTT

size: -
D: TRBD1
V: TRBV27
J: TRBJ1-4
CDR3: CASSGQGWKEKLFF
DNA: TGTGCCAGCAGTGGACAGGGCTGGAAGGAAAAACTGTTTTTT

size: -
D: TRBD2
V: TRBV7-2
J: TRBJ2-5
CDR3: CASSLNLRGGRETQYF
DNA: TGTGCCAGCAGCTTAAACTTGCGGGGGGGCCGAGAGACCCAGTACTTC

size: -
D: TRBD1
V: TRBV6-5
J: TRBJ1-2
CDR3: CATYLGQVDHGYTF
DNA: TGTGCCACCTACCTGGGACAGGTCGACCACGGCTACACCTTC

size: -
D: -
V: TRBV11-2
J: TRBJ2-7
CDR3: CASRKDTLLYEQYF
DNA: TGTGCCAGCCGTAAGGACACTCTCCTCTACGAGCAGTACTTC

size: -
D: -
V: TRBV5-1
J: TRBJ1-3
CDR3: CASSLTTGSGNTIYF
DNA: TGCGCCAGCAGCTTGACTACGGGATCTGGAAACACCATATATTTT

size: -
D: TRBD1
V: TRBV6-6
J: TRBJ1-1
CDR3: CASRPGQRAFF
DNA: TGTGCCAGCAGACCGGGACAGAGGGCTTTCTTT

size: -
D: -
V: TRBV5-4
J: TRBJ1-1
CDR3: CASSLGGDTEAFF
DNA: TGTGCCAGCAGCTTGGGGGGCGACACTGAAGCTTTCTTT

size: -
D: TRBD1
V: TRBV30
J: TRBJ1-1
CDR3: CAWSHSLPGQTEAFF
DNA: TGTGCCTGGAGTCACTCCCTCCCGGGACAGACTGAAGCTTTCTTT

size: once
D: TRBD2
V: TRBV5-1
J: TRBJ2-2
CDR3: CASSLGGTTEITGELFF
DNA: TGCGCCAGCAGCTTGGGAGGGACTACAGAGATCACCGGGGAGCTGTTTTTT

size: -
D: TRBD2
V: TRBV19
J: TRBJ2-1
CDR3: CASGWGSRAGPYNEQFF
DNA: TGTGCCAGTGGGTGGGGGTCGAGAGCGGGGCCTTACAATGAGCAGTTCTTC

size: few
D: -
V: TRBV11-3
J: TRBJ2-1
CDR3: CASSLDQGGTGTYNEQFF
DNA: TGTGCCAGCAGCTTGGACCAAGGGGGAACCGGCACCTACAATGAGCAGTTCTTC

size: once
D: TRBD2
V: TRBV7-8
J: TRBJ2-1
CDR3: CASTGEAGRPYNEQFF
DNA: TGTGCCAGTACGGGTGAGGCCGGGAGGCCCTACAATGAGCAGTTCTTC

size: once
D: -
V: TRBV5-8
J: TRBJ2-7
CDR3: CASPSSRGQYEQYF
DNA: TGTGCCAGCCCCTCCTCCAGGGGCCAATACGAGCAGTACTTC

size: -
D: TRBD1
V: TRBV7-9
J: TRBJ1-5
CDR3: CASSPGQGSYSNQPQHF
DNA: TGTGCCAGCAGCCCCGGACAGGGCTCGTATAGCAATCAGCCCCAGCATTTT

size: -
D: -
V: TRBV5-4
J: TRBJ2-5
CDR3: CASRGGLFQETQYF
DNA: TGTGCCAGCAGAGGCGGACTTTTTCAAGAGACCCAGTACTTC

size: once
D: -
V: TRBV18
J: TRBJ1-5
CDR3: CASSQGDSNQPQHF
DNA: TGTGCCAGCTCACAGGGGGATAGCAATCAGCCCCAGCATTTT

size: -
D: TRBD2
V: TRBV5-1
J: TRBJ2-1
CDR3: CASRTLSGGAGSYNEQFF
DNA: TGCGCCAGCAGAACCCTTAGCGGGGGGGCCGGATCCTACAATGAGCAGTTCTTC

size: -
D: TRBD1
V: TRBV20-1
J: TRBJ1-1
CDR3: CSASADRGAFF
DNA: TGCAGTGCTAGTGCCGACAGGGGGGCCTTCTTT

size: -
D: TRBD2
V: TRBV27
J: TRBJ2-2
CDR3: CASTGGSGGGGELFF
DNA: TGTGCCAGTACCGGGGGTAGCGGGGGAGGCGGGGAGCTGTTTTTT

size: -
D: -
V: TRBV18
J: TRBJ1-5
CDR3: CASSVGQGFSNQPQHF
DNA: TGTGCCAGCTCAGTTGGTCAGGGTTTCAGCAATCAGCCCCAGCATTTT

size: few
D: -
V: TRBV4-2
J: TRBJ1-3
CDR3: CASSQDRYFSGNTIYF
DNA: TGTGCCAGCAGCCAAGACAGGTACTTCTCTGGAAACACCATATATTTT

size: -
D: -
V: TRBV9
J: TRBJ1-2
CDR3: CASTSGTSASANYGYTF
DNA: TGTGCCAGCACCTCCGGGACATCCGCCAGCGCTAACTATGGCTACACCTTC

size: once
D: -
V: TRBV5-6
J: TRBJ1-3
CDR3: CASSFQGNGNTIYF
DNA: TGTGCCAGCAGCTTTCAGGGGAATGGAAACACCATATATTTT

size: -
D: -
V: TRBV7-2
J: TRBJ2-6
CDR3: CASSLDHNRGSGANVLTF
DNA: TGTGCCAGCAGCTTAGACCATAACCGGGGCTCTGGGGCCAACGTCCTGACTTTC

size: -
D: TRBD2
V: TRBV4-2
J: TRBJ2-3
CDR3: CASSQVGGAADTQYF
DNA: TGTGCCAGCAGCCAAGTCGGGGGGGCGGCAGATACGCAGTATTTT

size: -
D: TRBD1
V: TRBV7-2
J: TRBJ1-6
CDR3: CASSSRQGNSPLHF
DNA: TGTGCCAGCAGCTCCCGACAGGGGAATTCACCCCTCCACTTT

size: -
D: TRBD2
V: TRBV6-4
J: TRBJ2-7
CDR3: CASSNGLAGARYEQYF
DNA: TGTGCCAGCAGTAATGGACTAGCGGGGGCTCGCTACGAGCAGTACTTC

size: -
D: TRBD1
V: TRBV29-1
J: TRBJ2-3
CDR3: CSVEDRGHADTQYF
DNA: TGCAGCGTTGAGGACAGGGGGCACGCAGATACGCAGTATTTT

size: -
D: -
V: TRBV6-2/TRBV6-3
J: TRBJ1-2
CDR3: CASSYRTAYGYTF
DNA: TGTGCCAGCAGTTACAGGACAGCCTATGGCTACACCTTC

size: -
D: -
V: TRBV11-3
J: TRBJ2-3
CDR3: CASSPRTGGTDTQYF
DNA: TGTGCCAGCAGCCCAAGGACAGGAGGGACAGATACGCAGTATTTT

size: -
D: -
V: TRBV10-3
J: TRBJ1-1
CDR3: CAISEFAGVVNTEAFF
DNA: TGTGCCATCAGTGAGTTCGCCGGGGTAGTTAACACTGAAGCTTTCTTT

size: -
D: TRBD2
V: TRBV10-3
J: TRBJ2-2
CDR3: CATVREGGPDGELFF
DNA: TGTGCCACCGTACGGGAGGGGGGGCCGGACGGGGAGCTGTTTTTT

size: many
D: TRBD2
V: TRBV5-1
J: TRBJ2-7
CDR3: CASSSGGTSRLEQYF
DNA: TGCGCCAGCAGCTCCGGGGGGACTAGTCGTCTCGAGCAGTACTTC

size: -
D: -
V: TRBV20-1
J: TRBJ2-1
CDR3: CSASGGYNEQFF
DNA: TGCAGTGCTAGTGGCGGCTACAATGAGCAGTTCTTC

size: -
D: -
V: TRBV19
J: TRBJ2-7
CDR3: CASRPSGHAYEQYF
DNA: TGTGCCAGTAGGCCGTCGGGACATGCCTACGAGCAGTACTTC

size: once
D: TRBD1
V: TRBV27
J: TRBJ2-1
CDR3: CASSPTGLNEQFF
DNA: TGTGCCAGCAGTCCGACAGGGCTTAACGAGCAGTTCTTC

size: -
D: -
V: TRBV11-2
J: TRBJ1-2
CDR3: CASSRVASVLGYGYTF
DNA: TGTGCCAGCAGCCGGGTTGCATCGGTCTTAGGCTATGGCTACACCTTC

size: -
D: TRBD1
V: TRBV6-5
J: TRBJ1-2
CDR3: CASRLEWTGSYTF
DNA: TGTGCCAGCAGATTAGAATGGACAGGGAGCTACACCTTC